The 23 T cell receptor beta chains below come from one sample, sequenced in a study of CD4 T cells in relation to SARS-CoV-2 and coronaviruses. Unexposed donor CD4+ T cells date from about 2011-2018, before the COVID-19 pandemic. Isolation of CD4+ T cells took place after less than 13 days in culture. The antigens of these receptors remain unknown. This table comes from immunoSEQ multiplex PCR, and its TCRdb copy is limited to in-frame clones, with some not included. The profile shows around 25,000 clones, under 80% of them singletons. Sequencing used CD4+ T cells from PBMCs, cultured in vitro. Receptors originate from a human donor in good health.

This chain links TRBV5-1 with TRBJ2-1; weak D call: TRBD2 (6 bases). V shed 4 bases and J shed 0 bases, with 14 bases lying between them. The CDR3 contains 16 residues. Germline V CDR1 and CDR2: SGHRS, YFSETQ. The CDR3 region is CASSVFSSDSYNEQFF. CDR3 nucleotides: TGCGCCAGCAGCGTATTCTCTAGCGACTCCTACAATGAGCAGTTCTTC.

The chain carries TRBV5-4 and TRBJ2-3, with 10 bases lining up with TRBD2. The CDR3 covers 15 residues. Per the germline V gene, CDR1 is SGHNT and CDR2 is YYREEE (reference sequence). V gave up 5 bases and J gave up 4 bases; unmatched junction bases: 7. The CDR3: CASSPLAGVADTQYF. Here the CDR3 DNA reads TGTGCCAGCAGTCCCCTAGCGGGAGTAGCAGATACGCAGTATTTT.

As DNA, the CDR3 is TGTGCCAGCAGCAAATTGGGGACTAGCGGGAGTTGGTCCTACAATGAGCAGTTCTTC. Translation gives CASSKLGTSGSWSYNEQFF. V and J are TRBV7-3 and TRBJ2-1; TRBD2 matches 14 bases. This CDR3 spans 19 amino acids. Germline CDR1 is SGHTA and CDR2 is FQGTGA. With 5 bases clipped from V and 1 base from J, the junction kept 10 bases outside the gene matches.

The J gene is TRBJ2-2, the V gene TRBV21-1. TRBV21-1 counts as a pseudogene. This CDR3 spans 15 amino acids. This CDR3 is CASLIGPANTGELFF. CDR3 DNA sequence: TGTGCCAGCCTCATAGGTCCCGCGAACACCGGGGAGCTGTTTTTT.

This chain joins TRBV7-2 and TRBJ1-1; a possible D gene is TRBD1 (5 bases). This CDR3 spans 13 amino acids. Per germline, CDR1 SGHTA and CDR2 FQGNSA. V shed 5 bases and J shed 2 bases, with 9 bases lying between them. This CDR3 reads CASSVGANTEAFF. The CDR3 nucleotides are TGTGCCAGCAGCGTAGGGGCCAACACTGAAGCTTTCTTT.

J is TRBJ1-2 and V is TRBV7-9; no clear D gene. Germline V gene data show CDR1 as SEHNR and CDR2 as FQNEAQ (reference sequence). V dropped 2 bases and J dropped 8 bases, with 9 bases sitting between them. The CDR3 is made up of 12 amino acids. CDR3 region: CASSLNQEGYTF. CDR3 nucleotides: TGTGCCAGCAGCTTAAATCAAGAGGGCTACACCTTC.

The rearrangement joins TRBV13 to TRBJ2-7; 10 nucleotides align to TRBD2. V trimming: 4 bases; J trimming: 2 bases; junction bases outside the gene matches: 11. CDR3 length: 17 residues. CDR1 PRHDT and CDR2 FYEKMQ come from the germline V gene (reference sequence). The CDR3 nucleotides are TGTGCCAGCAGCTCACCCCTTGGACTAGCGGTGGCCTACGAGCAGTACTTC. Translation gives CASSSPLGLAVAYEQYF.

This clone was seen only a few times. The V gene is TRBV6-5, the J gene TRBJ1-5, with D unclear. There are 13 residues in the CDR3. V lost 7 bases to trimming and J lost 6 bases, with 13 bases between them. CDR1 MNHEY and CDR2 SVGAGI come from the germline V gene. In DNA, the CDR3 is TGTGCCAGCACCATCCTCCGGGGTCAGCCCCAGCATTTT. Its protein is CASTILRGQPQHF.

The chain recombines TRBV30 with TRBJ2-5; 7 bases align to TRBD1. The CDR3 runs 15 residues. After removal of 4 bases from V and 1 base from J, the junction contained 9 bases not matched to a gene. The germline V gene has CDR1 GTSNPN and CDR2 SVGIG (reference sequence). In nucleotides, the CDR3 is TGTGCCTGGATTGGGTACAGGGGCGGCCAAGAGACCCAGTACTTC. Amino acid sequence: CAWIGYRGGQETQYF.

The chain joins TRBV11-2 to TRBJ1-1; TRBD1 is a possible D gene (6 bases). Germline lookup yields CDR1 SGHAT and CDR2 FQNNGV. Deletions cut 0 bases from V and 7 bases from J, with 15 bases between. The CDR3 sequence is 15 residues long. The CDR3 bases are TGTGCCAGCAGCTTAGATCGGGGGCGCGTGGGTGAAGCTTTCTTT. It specifies CASSLDRGRVGEAFF.

This rearrangement joins TRBV5-1 to TRBJ1-6; D gene ambiguous. The germline gives CDR1 SGHRS, CDR2 YFSETQ. The CDR3 runs 14 residues. V was clipped by 0 bases and J by 7 bases, with 8 bases between them. The CDR3 sequence: CASSLGGTNSPLHF. CDR3 nucleotides: TGCGCCAGCAGCTTGGGGGGTACCAATTCACCCCTCCACTTT.

The gene calls are TRBV19 and TRBJ2-2, with D perhaps given as TRBD1 or TRBD2 (5 bases each). The V gene lost 7 bases and the J gene lost 4 bases, with 16 bases spanning the gap. Germline V gene sequence: CDR1 LNHDA, CDR2 SQIVND (reference sequence). The CDR3 totals 15 residues. The CDR3 reads CASTNWGFGTGELFF. The CDR3 bases are TGTGCCAGTACTAACTGGGGGTTTGGCACCGGGGAGCTGTTTTTT.

This sequence joins TRBV5-1 and TRBJ2-7; D call uncertain. Germline V gene lookup returns CDR1 SGHRS and CDR2 YFSETQ. The CDR3 is 12 amino acids. V was pared by 0 bases and J by 7 bases, with 8 bases between. This chain's CDR3 is CASSLAGREQYF. The CDR3 DNA follows: TGCGCCAGCAGCTTGGCCGGGCGGGAGCAGTACTTC.

On this clone itself: Other DNA sequences of this sample code for an identical CDR3. V usage is TRBV19 and J usage is TRBJ1-1, with a tentative D call TRBD1 (5 bases). The CDR3 spans 13 residues. Germline V gives CDR1 LNHDA, CDR2 SQIVND (reference sequence). V was clipped by 5 bases and J by 2 bases, with 9 bases between them. CDR3 DNA: TGTGCCAGTAGTTCGCAGGGAAACACTGAAGCTTTCTTT. This sequence encodes CASSSQGNTEAFF.

This clone appeared a few times. This rearrangement joins TRBV5-6 to TRBJ2-3; 7 bases line up with TRBD2. J gave up 0 bases and V 0 bases, and 4 bases lay outside the gene matches. CDR1 is SGHDT, CDR2 YYEEEE, per germline. This CDR3 is 16 amino acids long. Here the CDR3 reads CASSLGASGSTDTQYF. In DNA form, the CDR3 reads TGTGCCAGCAGCTTGGGGGCTAGCGGTAGCACAGATACGCAGTATTTT.

This clone came up once. The V and J genes are TRBV5-1 and TRBJ2-3; 12 nucleotides agree with TRBD2. Germline-derived CDR1 and CDR2 are SGHRS and YFSETQ. V trimming: 0 bases; J trimming: 6 bases; junction bases outside the gene matches: 11. The CDR3 loop spans 18 amino acids. The CDR3 nucleotides read TGCGCCAGCAGCTTGGAAGCTAGCGGGAGGGCCGGGTGGGATACGCAGTATTTT. It specifies CASSLEASGRAGWDTQYF.

The chain is built from TRBV10-3 and TRBJ2-7; no definite D call. This CDR3 spans 12 amino acids. Germline V gene data show CDR1 as ENHRY and CDR2 as SYGVKD. Trimming cost V 0 bases and J 6 bases, with 6 bases left between them. CDR3: CAISESSFEQYF. CDR3 in DNA: TGTGCCATCAGTGAGTCAAGTTTCGAGCAGTACTTC.

The chain carries TRBV6-6 and TRBJ1-1, with D uncertain. The CDR3 spans 11 residues. V dropped 7 bases and J dropped 6 bases, with 9 bases sitting between them. Germline CDR1 reads MNHNY; CDR2 reads SVGAGI (reference sequence). In DNA form, the CDR3 reads TGTGCCAGCAACAGTCGGTCTGAAGCTTTCTTT. Translation: CASNSRSEAFF.

The sample holds one count of this clone. The V gene is TRBV28, the J gene TRBJ2-2, with 11 positions matching TRBD2. Germline CDR1 is MDHEN and CDR2 is SYDVKM. The CDR3 is 18 amino acids. With V trimmed by 4 bases and J by 5 bases, 12 bases remained unmatched. CDR3 bases: TGTGCCAGCAGTTCCGGGACTAGCGGAATTTTGATGACCGGGGAGCTGTTTTTT. Translating it yields CASSSGTSGILMTGELFF.

The chain combines TRBV19 with TRBJ2-2; 14 bases are a match to TRBD2. CDR1 is LNHDA and CDR2 is SQIVND in the germline V gene (reference sequence). J was trimmed by 5 bases and V by 6 bases; bases with no gene match: 5. The CDR3 runs to 16 residues. The CDR3 DNA reads TGTGCCAGTAGGGGGGGACTAGCGGGAGTTACCGGGGAGCTGTTTTTT. Amino acids: CASRGGLAGVTGELFF.

The chain links TRBV3-1 (or the pseudogene TRBV3-2) to TRBJ1-4, with 7 bases that match TRBD1. V trimming: 3 bases; J trimming: 6 bases; junction bases outside the gene matches: 4. Germline V gene lookup returns CDR1 LGHDT and CDR2 YNNKEL (reference sequence). The CDR3 runs 14 residues. The CDR3 spells CASSQTGTDEKLFF. The CDR3 region has the DNA TGTGCCAGCAGCCAGACCGGGACAGATGAAAAACTGTTTTTT.

This rearrangement joins TRBV5-1 to TRBJ2-5, with D maybe TRBD2 (5 bases). Trimming stripped 2 bases from V and 4 bases from J, with 21 bases between. The CDR3 covers 17 residues. Germline values: CDR1 SGHRS, CDR2 YFSETQ. The CDR3 is CASSLDTPRGILETQYF. In nucleotides, the CDR3 is TGCGCCAGCAGCTTAGATACCCCCCGAGGGATACTAGAGACCCAGTACTTC.

The CDR3 bases are TGCAGCGTTGATGTGACAGGTCACCTCCTTTACACTGAAGCTTTCTTT. Encoded protein: CSVDVTGHLLYTEAFF. The chain has TRBV29-1 and TRBJ1-1; a weak D match, TRBD1 (6 bases). The germline gives CDR1 SQVTM, CDR2 ANQGSEA. Trimming took off 3 bases at V and 3 bases at J, with 20 bases between the two ends. The CDR3 runs 16 residues.